This entry lists 27 T cell receptor beta chains sequenced from one sample in a study of blood T cell repertoires in COVID-19. Profiling relied on immunoSEQ multiplex PCR, and the TCRdb table lists in-frame clones only, not all of them. Among around 100,000 clones listed, roughly 85% were seen once. The source material was peripheral blood. The receptors were sampled from a human donor in a cohort sampled during active COVID-19.

This chain links TRBV10-3 with TRBJ2-7; D is possibly TRBD1 (6 bases). The CDR3 totals 12 residues. V lost 8 bases, J lost 7 bases, and 15 bases lay in between. The germline CDR1 and CDR2 sequences are ENHRY and SYGVKD. The CDR3 sequence: CAIGETGWEQYF. Written as DNA, the CDR3 is TGTGCCATCGGGGAAACAGGGTGGGAGCAGTACTTC.

The J gene is TRBJ2-7, the V gene TRBV29-1; 7 nucleotides agree with TRBD1. The CDR3 is made up of 12 amino acids. With 7 bases clipped from V and 2 bases from J, the junction kept 5 bases outside the gene matches. Germline V lookup: CDR1 SQVTM, CDR2 ANQGSEA. In DNA form, the CDR3 reads TGCAGCGCCAGGACAGGCCCCTACGAGCAGTACTTC. This gives the protein CSARTGPYEQYF.

This clone occurred a few times. V is TRBV9 and J is TRBJ1-1, with D unresolved. Between the trimmed V and J ends, which lost 6 bases and 1 base, there was a span of 10 bases. The germline gives CDR1 SGDLS, CDR2 YYNGEE. This CDR3 has 13 amino acids. Here the CDR3 reads CASMKQPNTEAFF. DNA for the CDR3: TGTGCCAGCATGAAACAGCCGAACACTGAAGCTTTCTTT.

This chain connects TRBV18 to TRBJ1-1; tentatively, D is TRBD1 (6 bases). V was pared by 6 bases and J by 1 base, with 12 bases between. Looked up from germline, CDR1 is KGHSH and CDR2 is LQKENI. CDR3 size: 14 residues. DNA of the CDR3: TGTGCCAGCTCGGCCAACAGGGCGAACACTGAAGCTTTCTTT. Translation gives CASSANRANTEAFF. Based on the CDR3 plus reference TRBV18 and TRBJ1-1, the full variable domain is NAGVMQNPRHLVRRRGQEARLRCSPMKGHSHVYWYRQLPEEGLKFMVYLQKENIIDESGMPKERFSAEFPKEGPSILRIQQVVRGDSAAYFCASSANRANTEAFFGQGTRLTVV.

The V gene is TRBV5-1, the J gene TRBJ1-4, with TRBD1 as a possible D gene (5 bases). Germline V CDR1 and CDR2: SGHRS, YFSETQ. The CDR3 extends over 15 amino acids. The germline V and J ends were trimmed by 6 bases and 4 bases, with 16 bases remaining between them. The chain's CDR3 is CASKGLDTLNEKLFF. The CDR3 DNA reads TGCGCCAGCAAGGGGTTGGACACCCTTAATGAAAAACTGTTTTTT. Full variable domain (outside the CDR3, taken from reference TRBV5-1 and TRBJ1-4): KAGVTQTPRYLIKTRGQQVTLSCSPISGHRSVSWYQQTPGQGLQFLFEYFSETQRNKGNFPGRFSGRQFSNSRSEMNVSTLELGDSALYLCASKGLDTLNEKLFFGSGTQLSVL.

This sequence joins TRBV28 and TRBJ1-4; D uncertain. Germline-derived CDR1 and CDR2 are MDHEN and SYDVKM. CDR3 length: 13 residues. Trimming removed 2 bases at V and 8 bases at J, with 9 bases between. The CDR3: CASSLISIEKLFF. As DNA, the CDR3 is TGTGCCAGCAGTTTAATTTCTATCGAAAAACTGTTTTTT.

This chain uses TRBV7-2 with TRBJ2-3; 9 bases match TRBD2. This CDR3 region has 15 residues. The V and J ends lost 5 bases and 3 bases, in that order; junction bases with no gene match: 6. Looked up from germline, CDR1 is SGHTA and CDR2 is FQGNSA. The CDR3 nucleotides read TGTGCCAGCAGCCCCGGGACTAGCAGAACAGATACGCAGTATTTT. Protein: CASSPGTSRTDTQYF.

In its sample, this clone was seen once. The chain carries TRBV6-1 and TRBJ1-5; 7 bases match TRBD1. V lost 3 bases and J lost 2; bases outside the gene matches: 1. The CDR3 loop spans 14 amino acids. Per the germline V gene, CDR1 is MNHNS and CDR2 is SASEGT. The CDR3 region has the DNA TGTGCCAGCAGTGATGGGACAGGCAATCAGCCCCAGCATTTT. Amino acid sequence: CASSDGTGNQPQHF.

This rearrangement joins TRBV7-2 to TRBJ1-6, with 9 bases fitting TRBD1. The CDR3 covers 18 residues. After removal of 5 bases from V and 1 base from J, the junction contained 9 bases not matched to a gene. CDR1 SGHTA and CDR2 FQGNSA come from the germline V gene. Here the CDR3 DNA reads TGTGCCAGCAGCACCGGGACAGGGCCCCTTTCCTATAATTCACCCCTCCACTTT. Its protein product is CASSTGTGPLSYNSPLHF.

V and J are TRBV11-2 and TRBJ2-2; D is unclear. The V end was cut by 11 bases, the J end by 3 bases, with 16 bases between. Looked up from germline, CDR1 is SGHAT and CDR2 is FQNNGV. The CDR3 consists of 14 residues. This CDR3 is CASALTRDTGELFF. CDR3 coding DNA: TGTGCCTCAGCGCTGACTCGGGACACCGGGGAGCTGTTTTTT. Using reference TRBV11-2 and TRBJ2-2 for the parts outside the CDR3, the full variable domain is EAGVAQSPRYKIIEKRQSVAFWCNPISGHATLYWYQQILGQGPKLLIQFQNNGVVDDSQLPKDRFSAERLKGVDSTLKIQPAKLEDSAVYLCASALTRDTGELFFGEGSRLTVL.

The gene calls are TRBV7-3 and TRBJ2-1; 8 bases are a match to TRBD2. The CDR3 is 15 residues long. The J segment lost 5 bases and the V segment lost 1 base, leaving 4 bases of the junction unmatched. Germline-derived CDR1 and CDR2 are SGHTA and FQGTGA. CDR3 bases: TGTGCCAGCAGCTTAATGGGACTAGTCAACAATGAGCAGTTCTTC. Translating it yields CASSLMGLVNNEQFF.

The chain recombines TRBV6-6 with TRBJ2-5; no clear D. The CDR3 extends over 15 amino acids. Between the trimmed V and J ends, which lost 4 bases and 0 bases, there was a span of 12 bases. The germline gives CDR1 MNHNY, CDR2 SVGAGI (reference sequence). CDR3 protein: CASSSPLLYQETQYF. CDR3 sequence (DNA): TGTGCCAGCAGTTCCCCTCTACTATACCAAGAGACCCAGTACTTC.

This clone was recorded once. J is TRBJ2-5 and V is TRBV7-3; TRBD2 agrees at 12 bases. This CDR3 is built from 17 residues. CDR1 and CDR2 from the germline V gene are SGHTA and FQGTGA. V shed 4 bases and J 2 bases; nucleotides not matched to a gene: 8. CDR3 sequence reads: CASSSGTSGRGQETQYF. The CDR3, as DNA: TGTGCCAGCAGCTCCGGGACTAGCGGGCGGGGACAAGAGACCCAGTACTTC. Full variable domain (outside the CDR3, taken from reference TRBV7-3 and TRBJ2-5): GAGVSQTPSNKVTEKGKYVELRCDPISGHTALYWYRQSLGQGPEFLIYFQGTGAADDSGLPNDRFFAVRPEGSVSTLKIQRTERGDSAVYLCASSSGTSGRGQETQYFGPGTRLLVL.

The V and J genes are TRBV4-2 and TRBJ2-3; unclear D gene. The germline V and J ends were trimmed by 2 bases and 2 bases, with 17 bases remaining between them. This CDR3 contains 17 residues. Germline V gene data show CDR1 as LGHNA and CDR2 as YNFKEQ. In nucleotides, the CDR3 is TGTGCCAGCAGCCAACCATCGGAGCGCGCCTACACAGATACGCAGTATTTT. Protein product: CASSQPSERAYTDTQYF.

The J gene is TRBJ2-7, the V gene TRBV30, with 8 bases lining up with TRBD1. V was clipped by 2 bases and J by 1 base; unmatched bases: 4. The CDR3 has 14 residues. Germline V lookup: CDR1 GTSNPN, CDR2 SVGIG (reference sequence). This CDR3 is CAWSTGTGSYEQYF. Here the CDR3 DNA reads TGTGCCTGGAGTACTGGGACAGGTTCCTACGAGCAGTACTTC. Based on the CDR3 plus reference TRBV30 and TRBJ2-7, the full variable domain is SQTIHQWPATLVQPVGSPLSLECTVEGTSNPNLYWYRQAAGRGLQLLFYSVGIGQISSEVPQNLSASRPQDRQFILSSKKLLLSDSGFYLCAWSTGTGSYEQYFGPGTRLTVT.

This clone was counted a few times. The J gene is TRBJ1-1, the V gene TRBV7-9; no clear D. Trimming took 4 bases from V and 0 from J, leaving 9 bases between them. This CDR3 has 14 amino acids. CDR1 SEHNR and CDR2 FQNEAQ come from the germline V gene (reference sequence). CDR3 in DNA: TGTGCCAGCAGCTCGTATAACATGAACACTGAAGCTTTCTTT. It specifies CASSSYNMNTEAFF.

The chain employs TRBV7-2 and TRBJ1-2; a possible D gene is TRBD1 (6 bases). The germline CDR1 and CDR2 sequences are SGHTA and FQGNSA. The CDR3 consists of 13 residues. The germline V and J ends were trimmed by 2 bases and 8 bases, with 12 bases remaining between them. The CDR3 region is CASSLIRGKGYTF. CDR3 coding DNA: TGTGCCAGCAGCTTAATTAGGGGGAAAGGCTACACCTTC.

The chain links TRBV5-1 to TRBJ2-1; TRBD2 aligns across 12 bases. Germline V gene lookup returns CDR1 SGHRS and CDR2 YFSETQ. The CDR3 totals 15 residues. After removal of 3 bases from V and 4 bases from J, the junction contained 2 bases not matched to a gene. CDR3 sequence reads: CASSWTSGIYNEQFF. The CDR3 DNA sequence: TGCGCCAGCAGCTGGACTAGCGGGATTTACAATGAGCAGTTCTTC.

The V gene is TRBV3-1 (or the pseudogene TRBV3-2), the J gene TRBJ2-1; D is perhaps TRBD2 (6 bases). The V end was cut by 0 bases, the J end by 9 bases, with 18 bases between. The germline V gene has CDR1 LGHDT and CDR2 YNNKEL (reference sequence). This CDR3 region has 16 residues. CDR3 sequence: CASSQDLLAGYREQFF. The DNA for the CDR3 is TGTGCCAGCAGCCAAGATTTACTAGCAGGGTACCGTGAGCAGTTCTTC.

V and J are TRBV6-6 and TRBJ2-7, with 7 nucleotides matching TRBD2. Germline assignment: CDR1 MNHNY and CDR2 SVGAGI (reference sequence). The trim removed 8 bases at V and 2 bases at J, leaving 9 bases unmatched. CDR3 length: 14 residues. CDR3 in DNA: TGTGCCAGCGCCAAACAGAGCGGGGCCTACGAGCAGTACTTC. It specifies CASAKQSGAYEQYF.

The rearrangement links TRBV27 to TRBJ2-7, with a weak D call TRBD1 (7 bases). The CDR3 length is 15 residues. The germline V gene encodes CDR1 MNHEY and CDR2 SMNVEV (reference sequence). Deletions cut 5 bases from V and 2 bases from J, with 16 bases between. Here the CDR3 reads CASSRQGGGTYEQYF. The DNA for the CDR3 is TGTGCCAGCAGTCGACAGGGTGGGGGGACCTACGAGCAGTACTTC.

The rearrangement links TRBV12-3 or TRBV12-4 to TRBJ2-5; no firm D call. The CDR3 is made up of 11 amino acids. Trimming shortened V by 4 bases and J by 4 bases, and 4 bases separated the two germline ends. CDR3 DNA sequence: TGTGCCAGCAGTTCTTTAGAGACCCAGTACTTC. It specifies CASSSLETQYF.

The CDR3 DNA reads as TGTGCCAGCAGTGATCGGCGGGGGGCCGGTGAAAAACTGTTTTTT. Its translation is CASSDRRGAGEKLFF. The chain employs TRBV6-1 and TRBJ1-4, with a weak D call TRBD1 (6 bases). This CDR3 comprises 15 residues. Germline V gives CDR1 MNHNS, CDR2 SASEGT. Trimming removed 3 bases from V and 7 bases from J, with 15 bases in between.

The gene calls are TRBV6-1 and TRBJ1-2; tentatively, D is TRBD1 (5 bases). Trimming pared 2 bases from V and 10 bases from J, leaving 14 bases between. CDR3 length equals 13 residues. Germline values: CDR1 MNHNS, CDR2 SASEGT. CDR3: CASSERATGYYTF. The DNA of the CDR3 is TGTGCCAGCAGTGAACGCGCAACAGGATACTACACCTTC.

This rearrangement joins TRBV18 to TRBJ1-1; a possible D gene is TRBD1 (5 bases). Germline V gene data show CDR1 as KGHSH and CDR2 as LQKENI. V lost 2 bases and J lost 5, with 12 bases in between. The CDR3 is 14 residues long. The CDR3 region has the DNA TGTGCCAGCTCACCAATGCAGGGAGGAACTGAAGCTTTCTTT. Translation: CASSPMQGGTEAFF.

Only a few counts were recorded for this clone. The chain uses TRBV7-9 and TRBJ1-2; 7 positions match TRBD1. The V and J ends lost 5 bases and 4 bases, in that order; junction bases with no gene match: 7. The CDR3 covers 14 residues. Germline values: CDR1 SEHNR, CDR2 FQNEAQ (reference sequence). The CDR3 nucleotides read TGTGCCAGCAGCCGAGGACAGGCCTTCTATGGCTACACCTTC. This encodes CASSRGQAFYGYTF.

The CDR3 here is CASSARVPPGQGYQPQHF. CDR3 nucleotide sequence: TGCGCCAGCAGCGCAAGGGTTCCCCCGGGACAGGGTTATCAGCCCCAGCATTTT. This rearrangement joins TRBV4-1 to TRBJ1-5; TRBD1 agrees at 9 bases. This CDR3 contains 18 residues. Germline trimming cut 5 bases from V and 5 bases from J; bases unmatched to any gene: 16. Germline V gene data show CDR1 as MGHRA and CDR2 as YSYEKL.